One sample yielded the 13 T cell receptor beta chains listed below, sequenced in a study of T cell responses to AZD1222 COVID-19 vaccine. Some clones are missing from TCRdb's copy, which holds only in-frame ones; the method was immunoSEQ multiplex PCR. This table holds about 120,000 clones, 88% found once. The sample was peripheral blood, taken on day 0 of AZD1222 vaccination. Source of these receptors: an adult in good health.

The rearrangement joins TRBV5-1 to TRBJ2-3, with TRBD1 identical over 9 bases. Trimming took 3 bases from V and 0 from J; bases not matched to a gene: 5. Germline-derived CDR1 and CDR2 are SGHRS and YFSETQ. The CDR3 contains 16 residues. Written as DNA, the CDR3 is TGCGCCAGCAGCTGGGGACAGGGTACTAGCACAGATACGCAGTATTTT. This codes for CASSWGQGTSTDTQYF.

The V and J genes are TRBV7-9 and TRBJ1-4; 9 nucleotides agree with TRBD1. This CDR3 contains 15 residues. After removal of 1 base from V and 8 bases from J, the junction contained 5 bases not matched to a gene. In germline, CDR1 is SEHNR, CDR2 FQNEAQ (reference sequence). The CDR3 sequence is CASSLVGQGREKLFF. The CDR3, as DNA: TGTGCCAGCAGCTTAGTGGGACAGGGTAGAGAAAAACTGTTTTTT. Supplemented by reference TRBV7-9 and TRBJ1-4, the full variable domain reads DTGVSQNPRHKITKRGQNVTFRCDPISEHNRLYWYRQTLGQGPEFLTYFQNEAQLEKSRLLSDRFSAERPKGSFSTLEIQRTEQGDSAMYLCASSLVGQGREKLFFGSGTQLSVL.

This chain joins TRBV20-1 and TRBJ1-2; unclear D gene. The germline CDR1 and CDR2 sequences are DFQATT and SNEGSKA (reference sequence). The CDR3 loop spans 10 amino acids. Trimming pared 6 bases from V and 3 bases from J, leaving 5 bases between. The CDR3 DNA is TGCAGTGCCAGCTACTATGGCTACACCTTC. Amino acids: CSASYYGYTF.

The J gene is TRBJ2-7, the V gene TRBV4-1; D may be TRBD1 (7 bases). Germline CDR1 reads MGHRA; CDR2 reads YSYEKL. The V end was cut by 3 bases, the J end by 3 bases, with 21 bases between. The CDR3 contains 17 residues. CDR3 bases: TGCGCCAGCAGCCACCTACCGGGCCCAGGGGGGATCTACGAGCAGTACTTC. Its translation is CASSHLPGPGGIYEQYF.

V and J are TRBV19 and TRBJ1-4, with D tentatively TRBD1 (5 bases). The CDR3 contains 13 residues. Germline V gives CDR1 LNHDA, CDR2 SQIVND (reference sequence). The germline V and J ends were trimmed by 7 bases and 7 bases, with 13 bases remaining between them. Here the CDR3 reads CASTDRGLEKLFF. CDR3 nucleotides: TGTGCCAGTACTGACAGAGGGCTTGAAAAACTGTTTTTT.

The rearrangement joins TRBV19 to TRBJ1-1, with D unresolved. Germline V lookup: CDR1 LNHDA, CDR2 SQIVND (reference sequence). Trimming removed 1 base at V and 8 bases at J, with 20 bases between. There are 16 residues in the CDR3. Here the CDR3 DNA reads TGTGCCAGTAGTATAGCCTCCAGTTTTGGTCTAGGGGAAGCTTTCTTT. Protein: CASSIASSFGLGEAFF.

The chain couples TRBV6-5 to TRBJ2-5; 12 bases align to TRBD2. The germline CDR1 and CDR2 sequences are MNHEY and SVGAGI. Trimming removed 4 bases from V and 5 bases from J; junction bases left unmatched: 8. CDR3 length: 16 amino acids. CDR3 amino acids: CASSFSSGRAHETQYF. The DNA for the CDR3 is TGTGCCAGCAGTTTCTCTAGCGGGAGGGCCCATGAGACCCAGTACTTC.

V gene TRBV6-4 combines with J gene TRBJ1-2; D gene unclear. V lost 4 bases to trimming and J lost 4 bases, with 16 bases between them. This CDR3 is built from 15 residues. Germline V CDR1 and CDR2: MRHNA, SNTAGT. The CDR3 nucleotides are TGTGCCAGCAGTGCCGAGTCGGGCAGGTCCTATGGCTACACCTTC. Its translation: CASSAESGRSYGYTF.

For this clone: The sample holds other DNA sequences that translate to the same CDR3. This rearrangement joins TRBV19 to TRBJ1-1; 9 bases agree with TRBD1. V shed 5 bases and J 4 bases; nucleotides not matched to a gene: 2. Per germline, CDR1 LNHDA and CDR2 SQIVND (reference sequence). The CDR3 loop spans 13 amino acids. The CDR3 spells CASSSDRGTEAFF. In DNA form, the CDR3 reads TGTGCCAGTAGTTCGGACAGGGGCACTGAAGCTTTCTTT.

The chain combines TRBV5-1 with TRBJ1-4; possible D gene TRBD1, 6 bases. V was shortened by 6 bases and J by 6 bases, with 15 bases between the two germline ends. The germline CDR1 and CDR2 sequences are SGHRS and YFSETQ. The CDR3 has 14 amino acids. CDR3 nucleotides: TGCGCCAGCAAAGACAGGCGGTCGGATGAAAAACTGTTTTTT. Translation: CASKDRRSDEKLFF.

The chain links TRBV11-2 to TRBJ2-1; 7 bases align to TRBD2. V lost 1 base, J lost 5 bases, and 8 bases stayed unmatched. CDR1 is SGHAT and CDR2 is FQNNGV in the germline V gene. The CDR3 is 16 residues long. CDR3 nucleotide sequence: TGTGCCAGCAGCTTAGTTCTGAGACTAGCTAACAATGAGCAGTTCTTC. This encodes CASSLVLRLANNEQFF.

The chain is built from TRBV4-2 and TRBJ1-4, with TRBD1 matching over 11 bases. Looked up from germline, CDR1 is LGHNA and CDR2 is YNFKEQ. V dropped 3 bases and J dropped 11; count of bases not matched to a gene: 11. The CDR3 totals 16 residues. The CDR3 DNA is TGTGCCAGCAGCCAGGCAGGGGGACAGGGGGTACGTAAACTGTTTTTT. It is translated as CASSQAGGQGVRKLFF.

This sequence joins TRBV12-3 or TRBV12-4 and TRBJ1-1; D call uncertain. Trimming removed 6 bases at V and 0 bases at J, with 8 bases between. The CDR3 is 13 amino acids. CDR3 amino acids: CASSPRMNTEAFF. The DNA for the CDR3 is TGTGCCAGCAGCCCCCGGATGAACACTGAAGCTTTCTTT.